This T cell receptor (beta chain) appears in the sequencing data of a study of T cell changes during pregnancy in multiple sclerosis. The CDR3 is made up of 15 amino acids. Germline V gene data show CDR1 as SGHNT and CDR2 as YYREEE (reference sequence). The V and J ends lost 1 base and 3 bases respectively, with 13 bases between them. The repertoire was sequenced with immunoSEQ multiplex PCR; TCRdb's copy has only in-frame clones and lacks some. The table records some 44,000 clones, roughly 87% of them present only once. The specimen was CD4+ T cells from peripheral blood mononuclear cells, collected after pregnancy. The source of this sequence is a female donor with multiple sclerosis, enrolled in a pregnancy study. The chain carries TRBV5-4 and TRBJ1-1, with D unclear. The CDR3 loop is CASSLRKAGDTEAFF. The CDR3 DNA reads as TGTGCCAGCAGCTTGCGGAAGGCGGGAGACACTGAAGCTTTCTTT.